One TCR beta chain is described in this entry. This clone appeared once. The target of this receptor is not known. It has no much larger one-base neighbor in the sample; base qualities were not kept. This sample is drawn from a study of OX40 agonist ivuxolimab in advanced cancers. About the full investigation: Ivuxolimab, which targeted the costimulatory receptor OX40 (CD134), was an agonistic, fully human IgG2 monoclonal antibody. Partial responses were achieved by three dose-escalation patients, of whom one had hepatocellular carcinoma and two had cutaneous melanoma. The paper covers the monotherapy dose-escalation part of the phase I ivuxolimab trial, which included N ≈ 57 patients. The point of sequencing TCRbeta in the periphery was to test whether ivuxolimab changed TCR sequence diversity and drove clonal T-cell expansion. Intravenous ivuxolimab was administered to patients every 2 weeks at six dose levels: 0.01, 0.1, 0.3, 1.5, 3 and 10 mg/kg. Patients were allowed to have had prior anti-PD-1, anti-PD-L1 or anti-CTLA-4 therapy, and around 41% of the dose-escalation patients had previously received checkpoint inhibitors. In the dose-escalation cohort, approximately 83% of patients were male, and the mean age was around 65 years with a range of roughly 20 to 85. Of the approximately 54 patients in dose escalation, 19 had hepatocellular carcinoma, some 15 had melanoma, 9 had renal cell carcinoma and 9 had head and neck cancer. On the study overall, not on this receptor specifically: Low levels of normalized T-cell clonal expansion were also seen in some patients who did not respond. Clonal expansion of both CD4+ and CD8+ blood T cells was observed from baseline to week 6 at doses 0.1 to 3.0 mg/kg. After ivuxolimab, expanded clones were on average more numerous among CD8+ T cells than among CD4+ T cells. Antigen specificity was not determined for the clonally expanded peripheral T cells. In the 0.1-3.0 mg/kg groups, partial responders had among the lowest normalized peripheral clonal expansion, particularly in CD8+ T cells.

V is cut by 4 bases and J by 2 bases, and the space between the germline ends is 9 bases. Measured from the cysteine to the phenylalanine, the CDR3 is 15 residues long. The kept DNA is CDR3 alone, 45 bases in frame from the first base. The germline V gene encodes CDR1 MGHRA and CDR2 YSYEKL. Patients with autoimmune disease history or receiving systemic immunosuppression were excluded from the trial. Peripheral blood for TCR sequencing was collected from all dose cohorts at baseline, on cycle 4 day 1, and on cycle 7 day 1. The samples were taken from a phase I, first-in-human, multicenter, open-label dose-escalation trial of ivuxolimab. Adults with locally advanced or metastatic melanoma, renal cell carcinoma, hepatocellular carcinoma or head and neck squamous cell carcinoma were enrolled in the trial. Before TCR sequencing, CD4+ T cells and CD8+ T cells from peripheral blood were sorted into separate populations.

Genomic DNA was isolated from the sorted cells so that the TCRbeta CDR3 region could be sequenced. TCRbeta CDR3 regions were sequenced using the immunoSEQ Assay. The immuneACCESS repertoire file appears here via TCRdb, limited to in-frame rearrangements. These files lack a portion of the clones; in checked studies, under half of the deficit traces to unresolved V genes, and the cause of the others is not known. The sample contains approximately 62,000 clones, 85% to 95% of them found a single time. Of the sample, 13% falls within the top ten clones. Sequenced here: CD4+ or CD8+ T cells sorted from blood, sampled in a trial of the OX40 agonist ivuxolimab. Rearrangement joined TRBV4-1 to TRBJ2-6; a tentative D match to TRBD1 spans 6 bases. This clonotype was sampled from an adult with an advanced solid tumor such as melanoma, head and neck, liver or kidney cancer. The CDR3 in this case is CASSLEGAGANVLTF. The sequenced DNA: TGCGCCAGCAGCCTCGAGGGGGCTGGGGCCAACGTCCTGACTTTC.